Each of the 31 T cell receptor beta chains below was sequenced from the same sample in a study of blood T cell repertoires in COVID-19. Only in-frame clones appear in the TCRdb table, and some are missing; sequencing was by immunoSEQ multiplex PCR. This table has fewer than 250,000 clones, roughly 81% appearing once. Specimen: peripheral blood. These receptors originate from a woman between 50 and 59 years old with active or convalescent COVID-19.

The V gene is TRBV19, the J gene TRBJ1-1; 7 nucleotides line up with TRBD1. The CDR3 is made up of 13 amino acids. CDR1 LNHDA and CDR2 SQIVND come from the germline V gene (reference sequence). With V trimmed by 7 bases and J by 7 bases, 9 bases remained unmatched. The CDR3 is CASTLIGTVEAFF. CDR3 nucleotides: TGTGCCAGTACCCTCATAGGGACAGTTGAAGCTTTCTTT.

CDR3 sequence: CASSLRTGHGTQYF. CDR3 DNA sequence: TGTGCCAGCAGTTTGAGGACAGGGCATGGGACCCAGTACTTC. The chain has TRBV28 and TRBJ2-5, with TRBD1 identical over 8 bases. The length of the CDR3 is 14 residues. Unmatched junction bases numbered 7, after V lost 3 bases and J lost 7 bases. Germline values: CDR1 MDHEN, CDR2 SYDVKM.

The chain carries TRBV3-1 (or the pseudogene TRBV3-2) and TRBJ2-3, with D possibly matching TRBD1 (6 bases). This CDR3 is built from 17 residues. The germline V gene has CDR1 LGHDT and CDR2 YNNKEL (reference sequence). V was cut by 3 bases and J by 1 base, with 17 bases left in between. The CDR3 nucleotides are TGTGCCAGCAGCCAGGGGGCGGTGTCATCGGGCACAGATACGCAGTATTTT. It translates to CASSQGAVSSGTDTQYF.

The chain employs TRBV30 and TRBJ2-7, with D possibly being TRBD2 (6 bases). Germline CDR1 GTSNPN, CDR2 SVGIG (reference sequence). The CDR3 sequence is 16 residues long. Trimming removed 3 bases at V and 4 bases at J, with 22 bases between. The CDR3 DNA is TGTGCCTGGAGAACCGCGACTATCGGGAGAATATACGAGCAGTACTTC. Its protein is CAWRTATIGRIYEQYF.

This clone has only a few counts. The chain recombines TRBV19 with TRBJ1-1; 9 positions agree with TRBD1. This CDR3 has 15 amino acids. The V and J ends lost 5 bases and 2 bases, in that order; junction bases with no gene match: 6. Looked up from germline, CDR1 is LNHDA and CDR2 is SQIVND (reference sequence). In DNA form, the CDR3 reads TGTGCCAGTAGTTCCCAGACAGGGGGTAACACTGAAGCTTTCTTT. This sequence encodes CASSSQTGGNTEAFF.

The chain links TRBV15 to TRBJ2-7, with 9 bases that match TRBD2. The germline V gene encodes CDR1 LNHNV and CDR2 YYDKDF (reference sequence). V shed 5 bases and J 5 bases; nucleotides not matched to a gene: 4. This CDR3 is 13 amino acids long. The CDR3 region has the DNA TGTGCCACCAGCGGGGCGGGAGGGCACGAGCAGTACTTC. Encoded protein: CATSGAGGHEQYF.

The CDR3 reads CATTAAVIGELFF. CDR3 bases: TGTGCCACCACGGCCGCGGTAATCGGGGAGCTGTTTTTT. V and J are TRBV6-5 and TRBJ2-2; D is unclear. Germline CDR1 and CDR2: MNHEY and SVGAGI. CDR3 length: 13 residues. V was clipped by 10 bases and J by 7 bases, with 16 bases between them.

The chain uses TRBV24-1 and TRBJ1-5; 8 bases match TRBD1. V lost 2 bases and J lost 8; bases outside the gene matches: 10. The V gene's germline CDR1 is KGHDR and CDR2 SFDVKD. The CDR3 length is 16 residues. The CDR3 sequence is CATSDSKPDRAKPQHF. In nucleotides, the CDR3 is TGTGCCACCAGTGATTCGAAACCGGACAGGGCTAAGCCCCAGCATTTT.

The rearrangement links TRBV4-2 to TRBJ1-1, with 9 bases lining up with TRBD1. The ends lost 0 bases at V and 5 bases at J; junction bases unmatched: 4. CDR3 length equals 15 residues. Germline loops: CDR1 LGHNA, CDR2 YNFKEQ. The CDR3 DNA sequence: TGTGCCAGCAGCCAAGAACAGGGGGCTAGGACTGAAGCTTTCTTT. Translating gives CASSQEQGARTEAFF.

V and J are TRBV24-1 and TRBJ2-1; 11 bases match TRBD2. Germline V gene lookup returns CDR1 KGHDR and CDR2 SFDVKD. This CDR3 is 15 amino acids long. The ends lost 5 bases at V and 5 bases at J; junction bases unmatched: 4. The CDR3 DNA reads TGTGCCACCAGTGTGACTAGCGGGATTAACAATGAGCAGTTCTTC. Encoded protein: CATSVTSGINNEQFF.

This chain connects TRBV2 to TRBJ1-2; TRBD1 matches at 9 bases. The germline CDR1 and CDR2 sequences are SNHLY and FYNNEI. J was trimmed by 5 bases and V by 4 bases; bases with no gene match: 8. The CDR3 extends over 15 amino acids. DNA of the CDR3: TGTGCCAGCAGTGTTAGGACAGGGGTATCATATGGCTACACCTTC. Amino acids: CASSVRTGVSYGYTF. Full variable domain (rest looked up from reference TRBV2 and TRBJ1-2): EPEVTQTPSHQVTQMGQEVILRCVPISNHLYFYWYRQILGQKVEFLVSFYNNEISEKSEIFDDQFSVERPDGSNFTLKIRSTKLEDSAMYFCASSVRTGVSYGYTFGSGTRLTVV.

V and J are TRBV5-8 and TRBJ1-2; 7 nucleotides align to TRBD1. CDR1 is SGHTS and CDR2 is YDEGEE in the germline V gene. The V gene end was trimmed by 3 bases and the J gene end by 4 bases; junction bases not matched to a gene: 6. The CDR3 consists of 14 residues. CDR3 coding DNA: TGTGCCAGCAGCTGGGGACAGATCTTCTATGGCTACACCTTC. Protein product: CASSWGQIFYGYTF. The variable domain in full, with the rest retrieved from reference TRBV5-8 and TRBJ1-2, is EAGVTQSPTHLIKTRGQQATLRCSPISGHTSVYWYQQALGLGLQFLLWYDEGEERNRGNFPPRFSGRQFPNYSSELNVNALELEDSALYLCASSWGQIFYGYTFGSGTRLTVV.

The rearrangement links TRBV24-1 to TRBJ2-3; 7 bases agree with TRBD2. Germline loops: CDR1 KGHDR, CDR2 SFDVKD. The CDR3 loop spans 15 amino acids. The junction had 4 bases not matched to a gene; V was cut back by 2 bases and J by 3 bases. CDR3 protein: CATSDSVGGTDTQYF. For the CDR3, the DNA is TGTGCCACCAGTGATTCCGTCGGGGGGACAGATACGCAGTATTTT.

This clone has a single count. The chain recombines TRBV25-1 with TRBJ1-3; 7 nucleotides agree with TRBD1. The CDR3 is made up of 13 amino acids. The ends lost 8 bases at V and 4 bases at J; junction bases unmatched: 5. Per germline, CDR1 MGHDK and CDR2 SYGVNS. The CDR3 nucleotides are TGTGCCAGCTCACAGGGGTACGGAAACACCATATATTTT. Its translation is CASSQGYGNTIYF. Combining the CDR3 with reference TRBV25-1 and TRBJ1-3 gives the whole variable domain EADIYQTPRYLVIGTGKKITLECSQTMGHDKMYWYQQDPGMELHLIHYSYGVNSTEKGDLSSESTVSRIRTEHFPLTLESARPSHTSQYLCASSQGYGNTIYFGEGSWLTVV.

As to this clone: A read error may explain this, as a much larger clone is one base away. Other nucleotide sequences in the sample specify the same CDR3. The chain uses TRBV11-2 and TRBJ1-2, with TRBD1 matching over 10 bases. Per germline, CDR1 SGHAT and CDR2 FQNNGV. The CDR3 runs to 13 residues. V was clipped by 5 bases and J by 6 bases; unmatched bases: 3. The CDR3 spells CASSIGTGDGYTF. The CDR3 bases are TGTGCCAGCAGCATCGGGACAGGGGATGGCTACACCTTC. Using reference TRBV11-2 and TRBJ1-2 for the parts outside the CDR3, the full variable domain is EAGVAQSPRYKIIEKRQSVAFWCNPISGHATLYWYQQILGQGPKLLIQFQNNGVVDDSQLPKDRFSAERLKGVDSTLKIQPAKLEDSAVYLCASSIGTGDGYTFGSGTRLTVV.

This clone was seen a few times. The chain joins TRBV30 to TRBJ1-1; 7 positions agree with TRBD1. The CDR3 consists of 14 residues. After removal of 3 bases from V and 6 bases from J, the junction contained 10 bases not matched to a gene. Germline lookup yields CDR1 GTSNPN and CDR2 SVGIG (reference sequence). CDR3 nucleotide sequence: TGTGCCTGGAGGGTGGGACAGCCAGGGGCTGAAGCTTTCTTT. Translation gives CAWRVGQPGAEAFF. The full variable domain, completed using reference TRBV30 and TRBJ1-1, is SQTIHQWPATLVQPVGSPLSLECTVEGTSNPNLYWYRQAAGRGLQLLFYSVGIGQISSEVPQNLSASRPQDRQFILSSKKLLLSDSGFYLCAWRVGQPGAEAFFGQGTRLTVV.

This clone was recorded only once. The chain recombines TRBV6-5 with TRBJ2-7, with a possible D match to TRBD1 (6 bases). CDR1 is MNHEY, CDR2 SVGAGI, per germline. The CDR3 spans 14 residues. V lost 7 bases, J lost 6 bases, and 19 bases lay in between. The CDR3 DNA sequence: TGTGCCAGCACCCCGTACCCCGGGACATCCGAGCAGTACGTC. Translation gives CASTPYPGTSEQYV.

CDR3 amino acids: CAWGGLMNTEAFF. For the CDR3, the DNA is TGTGCCTGGGGAGGGCTCATGAACACTGAAGCTTTCTTT. The rearrangement links TRBV30 to TRBJ1-1; no definite D call. The V and J ends lost 5 bases and 0 bases respectively, with 10 bases between them. This CDR3 has 13 residues. Per germline, CDR1 GTSNPN and CDR2 SVGIG (reference sequence).

The sample holds one count of this clone. The chain carries TRBV24-1 and TRBJ2-1, with 9 bases fitting TRBD2. CDR1 and CDR2 from the germline V gene are KGHDR and SFDVKD. The CDR3 totals 16 residues. The V gene end was trimmed by 0 bases and the J gene end by 9 bases; junction bases not matched to a gene: 8. The CDR3 coding sequence is TGTGCCACCAGTGATTTGTTGGGGGGACTAGCTTCTGAGCAGTTCTTC. Translation gives CATSDLLGGLASEQFF.

This chain connects TRBV19 to TRBJ1-5; D is unclear. This CDR3 spans 15 amino acids. Germline CDR1 reads LNHDA; CDR2 reads SQIVND (reference sequence). Trimming took off 0 bases at V and 0 bases at J, with 6 bases between the two ends. The CDR3 nucleotides read TGTGCCAGTAGTATAGATACGGGTAGCAATCAGCCCCAGCATTTT. It translates to CASSIDTGSNQPQHF.

This chain links TRBV28 with TRBJ2-7, with D unresolved. Germline V gene lookup returns CDR1 MDHEN and CDR2 SYDVKM. The V end was cut by 4 bases, the J end by 4 bases, with 8 bases between. This CDR3 is built from 12 residues. CDR3 in amino acids: CASSSPVYEQYF. The CDR3 DNA follows: TGTGCCAGCAGTTCCCCCGTGTACGAGCAGTACTTC.

The V gene is TRBV28, the J gene TRBJ2-1, with TRBD1 matching over 9 bases. V lost 5 bases, J lost 14 bases, and 7 bases stayed unmatched. This CDR3 is built from 12 residues. Germline V gene lookup returns CDR1 MDHEN and CDR2 SYDVKM. The CDR3 here is CASSLRQGEEFF. For the CDR3, the DNA is TGTGCCAGCAGTCTTCGACAGGGGGAAGAGTTCTTC.

V is TRBV5-4 and J is TRBJ1-6, with 8 nucleotides matching TRBD1. The ends lost 1 base at V and 9 bases at J; junction bases unmatched: 9. The CDR3 has 16 amino acids. Germline V gives CDR1 SGHNT, CDR2 YYREEE (reference sequence). CDR3 loop: CASSLLGQGGISPLHF. The CDR3 region has the DNA TGTGCCAGCAGCTTGCTCGGACAGGGAGGGATTTCACCCCTCCACTTT.

The V gene is TRBV5-1, the J gene TRBJ2-5; TRBD2 matches at 9 bases. The junction had 12 bases not matched to a gene; V was cut back by 4 bases and J by 5 bases. Germline CDR1 SGHRS, CDR2 YFSETQ. There are 16 residues in the CDR3. The CDR3 nucleotides are TGCGCCAGCAGCCTTCTGAGCGGGCGGGGGGGCGAGACCCAGTACTTC. The encoded protein is CASSLLSGRGGETQYF.

The chain is built from TRBV28 and TRBJ1-2, with no clear D. The germline V gene encodes CDR1 MDHEN and CDR2 SYDVKM. Trimming took off 2 bases at V and 5 bases at J, with 9 bases between the two ends. The CDR3 sequence is 13 residues long. DNA of the CDR3: TGTGCCAGCAGTTTACAAGGAGTTTATGGCTACACCTTC. Translating it yields CASSLQGVYGYTF.

The chain has TRBV28 and TRBJ1-1; 8 bases line up with TRBD1. Looked up from germline, CDR1 is MDHEN and CDR2 is SYDVKM. V lost 6 bases and J lost 0; bases outside the gene matches: 3. CDR3 length: 14 amino acids. The chain's CDR3 is CASRGDRLNTEAFF. The CDR3 DNA reads as TGTGCCAGCAGGGGGGACAGGTTGAACACTGAAGCTTTCTTT.

This chain connects TRBV18 to TRBJ1-5; D is perhaps TRBD1 (6 bases). The CDR3 runs to 16 residues. Between the trimmed V and J ends, which lost 4 bases and 7 bases, there was a span of 20 bases. Germline V CDR1 and CDR2: KGHSH, LQKENI. CDR3 DNA: TGTGCCAGCTCACTGGTCTCTTTGCGCAGGGGCCAGCCCCAGCATTTT. Residues: CASSLVSLRRGQPQHF.

The V call is TRBV28, the J call TRBJ1-4; TRBD1 agrees at 7 bases. This CDR3 has 15 residues. Looked up from germline, CDR1 is MDHEN and CDR2 is SYDVKM. J lost 4 bases, V lost 11 bases, and 13 bases had no gene match. CDR3 region: CAAHRGRPFNEKLFF. CDR3 sequence (DNA): TGTGCCGCACACAGGGGACGACCTTTTAATGAAAAACTGTTTTTT.

The V and J genes are TRBV29-1 and TRBJ2-5; the match to TRBD1 covers 9 bases. The CDR3 covers 14 residues. V lost 7 bases and J lost 5; bases outside the gene matches: 11. Germline V gives CDR1 SQVTM, CDR2 ANQGSEA. In DNA form, the CDR3 reads TGCAGCGAGAGGGACAGGGCCCCCGGGGAGACCCAGTACTTC. This sequence encodes CSERDRAPGETQYF.

V and J are TRBV4-2 and TRBJ1-2; 8 positions agree with TRBD1. The CDR3 is 16 amino acids. With 4 bases clipped from V and 5 bases from J, the junction kept 12 bases outside the gene matches. From germline, CDR1 is LGHNA and CDR2 YNFKEQ. The DNA of the CDR3 is TGTGCCAGCAGCCCCAATCAGGGGGCCGCCGAGTATGGCTACACCTTC. The encoded protein is CASSPNQGAAEYGYTF.

This chain links TRBV28 with TRBJ2-3, with D tentatively TRBD1 (6 bases). Germline-derived CDR1 and CDR2 are MDHEN and SYDVKM. The CDR3 runs 15 residues. Trimming cost V 7 bases and J 0 bases, with 14 bases left between them. The CDR3 sequence is CASINRDTSTDTQYF. The CDR3, as DNA: TGTGCCAGCATCAACAGGGATACTAGCACAGATACGCAGTATTTT. The full variable domain, completed using reference TRBV28 and TRBJ2-3, is DVKVTQSSRYLVKRTGEKVFLECVQDMDHENMFWYRQDPGLGLRLIYFSYDVKMKEKGDIPEGYSVSREKKERFSLILESASTNQTSMYLCASINRDTSTDTQYFGPGTRLTVL.